The text below deals with one T cell receptor (beta chain). The data are from a study of blood T cell repertoires in COVID-19. Study-wide context: The analysed material was cDNA or gDNA that came from T cells, B-cell-depleted T cells, or PBMCs.

The CDR3 consists of 14 residues. J was trimmed by 3 bases and V by 2 bases; bases with no gene match: 2. Germline V lookup: CDR1 MNHEY, CDR2 SMNVEV (reference sequence). Authors' analysis steps: Cell counts per sample came from amplifying reference gene primers. Sequencing used immunoSEQ multiplex PCR; TCRdb keeps in-frame clones, though not all of them. That table furnishes V, J and clone size, whereas the DNA furnished D and trimming. This table has 280,000 or so clones, about 85% appearing once. This receptor was taken from a human donor in a cohort sampled during active COVID-19. Sequencing was done on a sample of peripheral blood. J is TRBJ1-1 and V is TRBV27, with 8 bases that match TRBD1. This CDR3 reads CASSLRQGHTEAFF. The CDR3 bases are TGTGCCAGCAGTTTAAGACAGGGGCACACTGAAGCTTTCTTT.